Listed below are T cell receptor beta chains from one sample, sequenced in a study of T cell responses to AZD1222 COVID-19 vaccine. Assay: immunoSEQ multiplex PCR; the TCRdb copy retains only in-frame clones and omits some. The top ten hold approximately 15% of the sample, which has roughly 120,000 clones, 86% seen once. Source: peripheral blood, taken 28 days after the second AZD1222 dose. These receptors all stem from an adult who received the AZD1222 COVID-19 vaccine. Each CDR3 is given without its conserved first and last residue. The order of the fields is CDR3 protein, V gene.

CDR3: ASHQGGNQPQH; V: TRBV5-7
CDR3: ASSPRGSPLH; V: TRBV5-6
CDR3: ASSREINTQY; V: TRBV7-2
CDR3: ASSPAGVGELF; V: TRBV7-9
CDR3: ASTLTGDSNQPQH; V: TRBV9
CDR3: ASSPTNRGRYEQY; V: TRBV7-6
CDR3: ASSREIRTGPFGNTIY; V: TRBV4-1
CDR3: AWKVQKSDRYNEQF; V: TRBV30
CDR3: ASSVEGSRSYNEQF; V: TRBV9
CDR3: ASSFERYTDTQY; V: TRBV6-5
CDR3: ASSERQGNREKLF; V: TRBV10-2
CDR3: ASRHSPAASSYEQY; V: TRBV7-2
CDR3: ASSRTGQGDTGELF; V: TRBV7-3
CDR3: ASSYPGDTEAF; V: TRBV6-5
CDR3: ASSFGAGDSYEQY; V: TRBV7-2
CDR3: ASSLRTGGAGGHNEQF; V: TRBV7-2
CDR3: ASNAGGSTDTQY; V: TRBV7-2
CDR3: ASSQGGSQGSFNQPQH; V: TRBV4-2
CDR3: ASSDSQGATDTQY; V: TRBV6-4
CDR3: ASSQWGDGQPQH; V: TRBV4-1
CDR3: ASSQETLGQWAEAF; V: TRBV4-3
CDR3: ASESMNTEAF; V: TRBV6-5
CDR3: ASSRSGGDYGYT; V: TRBV6-2/TRBV6-3
CDR3: AISAGTANTEAF; V: TRBV10-3
CDR3: AISPGQGGQETQY; V: TRBV10-3
CDR3: ASSLDSVSGNTIY; V: TRBV6-1
CDR3: ASSLNRENTQY; V: TRBV5-1
CDR3: AIRATGSYEQY; V: TRBV10-3
CDR3: ASSQGGAGSGNTIY; V: TRBV3-1/TRBV3-2
CDR3: ASSMSPGGYNEQF; V: TRBV19
CDR3: ASSQPPGADQPQH; V: TRBV28
CDR3: ASSLAGAAGGNTIY; V: TRBV5-1
CDR3: ASSQGLNTEAF; V: TRBV2
CDR3: ASSPRPRGRSGANVLT; V: TRBV6-2/TRBV6-3
CDR3: ASSSRGEGTPLH; V: TRBV19
CDR3: ASGHGGAEAF; V: TRBV7-2
CDR3: ASRAGALTEAF; V: TRBV19
CDR3: ASSYSGGEKLF; V: TRBV6-5
CDR3: ASSPLFGELLPLH; V: TRBV6-5
CDR3: ASSPRGISREMNTEAF; V: TRBV5-1